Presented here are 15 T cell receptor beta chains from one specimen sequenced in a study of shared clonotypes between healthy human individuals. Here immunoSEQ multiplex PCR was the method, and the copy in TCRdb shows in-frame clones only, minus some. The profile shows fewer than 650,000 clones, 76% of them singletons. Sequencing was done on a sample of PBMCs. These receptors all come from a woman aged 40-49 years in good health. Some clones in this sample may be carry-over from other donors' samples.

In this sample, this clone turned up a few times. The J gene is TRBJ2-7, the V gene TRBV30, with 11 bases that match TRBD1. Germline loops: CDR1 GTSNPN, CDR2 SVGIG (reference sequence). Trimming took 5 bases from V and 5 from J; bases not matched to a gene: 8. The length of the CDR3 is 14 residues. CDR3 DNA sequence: TGTGCCTGGGGACCGGGACAGGGGGTCCACGAGCAGTACTTC. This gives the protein CAWGPGQGVHEQYF. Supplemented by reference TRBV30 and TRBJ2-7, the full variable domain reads SQTIHQWPATLVQPVGSPLSLECTVEGTSNPNLYWYRQAAGRGLQLLFYSVGIGQISSEVPQNLSASRPQDRQFILSSKKLLLSDSGFYLCAWGPGQGVHEQYFGPGTRLTVT.

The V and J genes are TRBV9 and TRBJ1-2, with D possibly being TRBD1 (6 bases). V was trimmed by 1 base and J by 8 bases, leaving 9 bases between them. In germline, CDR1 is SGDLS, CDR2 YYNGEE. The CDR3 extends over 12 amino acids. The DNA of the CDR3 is TGTGCCAGCAGCGTACAGGGGCGCGGCTACACCTTC. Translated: CASSVQGRGYTF.

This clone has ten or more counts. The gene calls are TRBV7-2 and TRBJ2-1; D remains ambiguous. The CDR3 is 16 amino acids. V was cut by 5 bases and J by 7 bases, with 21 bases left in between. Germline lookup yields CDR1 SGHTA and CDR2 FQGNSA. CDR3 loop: CASSPAVGMSKNEQFF. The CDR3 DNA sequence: TGTGCCAGCAGCCCCGCGGTGGGGATGTCGAAGAATGAGCAGTTCTTC.

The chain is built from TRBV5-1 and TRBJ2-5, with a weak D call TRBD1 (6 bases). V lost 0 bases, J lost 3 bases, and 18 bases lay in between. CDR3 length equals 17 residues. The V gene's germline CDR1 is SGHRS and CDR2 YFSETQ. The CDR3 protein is CASSLGAGTTSKETQYF. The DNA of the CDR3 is TGCGCCAGCAGCTTGGGGGCCGGGACAACTTCAAAAGAGACCCAGTACTTC.

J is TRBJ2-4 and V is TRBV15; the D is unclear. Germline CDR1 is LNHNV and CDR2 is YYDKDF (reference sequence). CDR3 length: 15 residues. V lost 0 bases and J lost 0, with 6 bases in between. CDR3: CATSRDLLAKNIQYF. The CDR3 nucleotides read TGTGCCACCAGCAGAGATCTCCTAGCCAAAAACATTCAGTACTTC.

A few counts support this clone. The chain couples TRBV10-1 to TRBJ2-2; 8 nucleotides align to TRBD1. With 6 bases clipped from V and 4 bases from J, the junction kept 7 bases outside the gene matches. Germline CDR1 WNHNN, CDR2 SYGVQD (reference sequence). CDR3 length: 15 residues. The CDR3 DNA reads TGCGCCAGCAGCTCCGGGACAGGAGGCACCGGGGAGCTGTTTTTT. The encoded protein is CASSSGTGGTGELFF.

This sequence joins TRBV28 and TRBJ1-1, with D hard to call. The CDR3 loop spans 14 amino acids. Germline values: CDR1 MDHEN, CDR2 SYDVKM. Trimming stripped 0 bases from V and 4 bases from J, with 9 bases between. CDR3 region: CASSLWPGGTEAFF. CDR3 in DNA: TGTGCCAGCAGTTTATGGCCCGGCGGCACTGAAGCTTTCTTT.

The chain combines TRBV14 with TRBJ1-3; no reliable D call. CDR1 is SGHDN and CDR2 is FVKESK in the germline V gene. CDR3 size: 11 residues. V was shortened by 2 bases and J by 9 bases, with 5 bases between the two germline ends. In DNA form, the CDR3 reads TGTGCCAGCAGCCAAAGTCCCACCATATATTTT. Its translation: CASSQSPTIYF.

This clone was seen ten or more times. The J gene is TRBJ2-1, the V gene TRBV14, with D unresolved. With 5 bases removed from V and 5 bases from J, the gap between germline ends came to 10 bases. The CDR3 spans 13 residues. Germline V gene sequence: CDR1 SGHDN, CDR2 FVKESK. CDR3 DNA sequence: TGTGCCAGCAGCAGGACCTATCACAATGAGCAGTTCTTC. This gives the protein CASSRTYHNEQFF.

The chain's CDR3 is CASSPKDRGPDTQYF. DNA of the CDR3: TGTGCCAGCAGCCCCAAGGACAGGGGGCCAGATACGCAGTATTTT. The chain links TRBV11-1 to TRBJ2-3; 11 positions match TRBD1. The CDR3 consists of 15 residues. V lost 5 bases to trimming and J lost 4 bases; unmatched junction nucleotides: 5. CDR1 is SGHAT and CDR2 is FQDESV in the germline V gene (reference sequence).

The CDR3 is CASSLPGGAIGSGANVLTF. The CDR3 DNA sequence: TGTGCCAGCAGCCTACCCGGGGGCGCGATAGGATCTGGGGCCAACGTCCTGACTTTC. The rearrangement joins TRBV5-6 to TRBJ2-6; D might be TRBD1 or TRBD2, each matching 6 bases. Germline assignment: CDR1 SGHDT and CDR2 YYEEEE. The CDR3 totals 19 residues. Trimming removed 4 bases from V and 1 base from J, with 21 bases in between.

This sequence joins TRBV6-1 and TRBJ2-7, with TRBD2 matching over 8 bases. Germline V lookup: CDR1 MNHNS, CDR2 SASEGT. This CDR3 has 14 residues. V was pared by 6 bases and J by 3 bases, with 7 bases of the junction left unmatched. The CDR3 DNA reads TGTGCCAGCAGACCGGGAGGGCCTGGCTACGAGCAGTACTTC. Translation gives CASRPGGPGYEQYF.

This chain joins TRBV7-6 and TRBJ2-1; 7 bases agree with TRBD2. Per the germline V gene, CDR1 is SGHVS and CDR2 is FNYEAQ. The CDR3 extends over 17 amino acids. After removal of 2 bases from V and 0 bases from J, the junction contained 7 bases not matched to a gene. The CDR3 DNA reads TGTGCCAGCAGCTTATGGAAAGCGGGGAACTCCTACAATGAGCAGTTCTTC. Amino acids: CASSLWKAGNSYNEQFF.

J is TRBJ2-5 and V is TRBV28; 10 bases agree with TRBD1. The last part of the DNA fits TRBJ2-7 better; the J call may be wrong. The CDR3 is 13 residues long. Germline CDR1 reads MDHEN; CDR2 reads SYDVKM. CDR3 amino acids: CATWGQGNYEQYF. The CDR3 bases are TGTGCCACCTGGGGACAGGGGAACTACGAGCAGTACTTC.

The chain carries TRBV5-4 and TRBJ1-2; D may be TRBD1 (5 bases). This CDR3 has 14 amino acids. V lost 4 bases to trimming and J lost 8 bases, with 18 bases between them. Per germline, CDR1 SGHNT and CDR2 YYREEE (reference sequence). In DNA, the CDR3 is TGTGCCAGCAGCACCGGGACCAGCGTGTGGGGCTACACCTTC. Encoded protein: CASSTGTSVWGYTF.